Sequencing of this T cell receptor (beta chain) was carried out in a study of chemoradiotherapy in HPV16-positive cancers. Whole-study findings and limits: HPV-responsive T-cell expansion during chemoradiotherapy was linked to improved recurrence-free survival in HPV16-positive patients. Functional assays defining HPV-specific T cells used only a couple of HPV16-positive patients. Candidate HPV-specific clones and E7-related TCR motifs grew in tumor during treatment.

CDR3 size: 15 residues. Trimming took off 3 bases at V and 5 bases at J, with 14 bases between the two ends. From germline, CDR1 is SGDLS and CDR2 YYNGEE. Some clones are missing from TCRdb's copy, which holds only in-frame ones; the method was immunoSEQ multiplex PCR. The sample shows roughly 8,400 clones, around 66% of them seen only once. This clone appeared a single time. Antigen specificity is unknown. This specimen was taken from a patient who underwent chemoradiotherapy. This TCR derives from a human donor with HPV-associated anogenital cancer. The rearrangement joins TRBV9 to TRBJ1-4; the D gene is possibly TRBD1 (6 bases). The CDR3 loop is CASSAGDNQNEKLFF. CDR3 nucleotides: TGTGCCAGCAGCGCCGGGGACAACCAAAATGAAAAACTGTTTTTT.